The rows below give T cell receptor beta chains drawn from one sample of a study of human T cells and chemical hapten exposure. TCRdb reprocessed the RACE reads with MiXCR, giving one entry per CDR3 protein. The sample lists under 450,000 distinct CDR3 sequences, 4.8% occurring once. Sequenced material: whole blood, taken in connection with sensitization to the hapten diphenylcyclopropenone (DPC). The receptors stem from a woman aged 45-60 years with alopecia areata. Some clones in this sample may be carry-over from other donors' samples. CDR3s include the opening cysteine and the closing phenylalanine or tryptophan. D genes are given only for firm matches. Not every row has a clone size; where given, it reads once, few, many or a size class.

J: TRBJ1-2
D: .
V: TRBV7-9
size: .
DNA: TGTGCCAGCAGCCACTACACCTTC
CDR3: CASSHYTF

J: TRBJ2-7
D: TRBD1
V: TRBV5-1
size: few
DNA: TGCGCCAGCACCGATCCGGGACAGGGGTCTTACGAGCAGTACTTC
CDR3: CASTDPGQGSYEQYF

J: TRBJ2-2
D: TRBD1
V: TRBV13
size: .
DNA: TGTGCCAGCAGCCCCCAGATGGGACAGGGCGGCACCGGGGAGCTGTTTTTT
CDR3: CASSPQMGQGGTGELFF

J: TRBJ2-3
D: .
V: TRBV12-5
size: .
DNA: TGTGCTAGTGGTTCCGCGGGAAGGGTTGATACGCAGTATTTT
CDR3: CASGSAGRVDTQYF

J: TRBJ1-2
D: TRBD1
V: TRBV6-1
size: many
DNA: TGTGCCAGCAGTCTTACGGACAGGGGTGACTATGGCTACACCTTC
CDR3: CASSLTDRGDYGYTF

J: TRBJ2-3
D: .
V: TRBV7-2
size: few
DNA: TGTGCCAGCCTCCTTGGGGGGCCTCTAAATACGCAGTATTTT
CDR3: CASLLGGPLNTQYF

J: TRBJ1-1
D: .
V: TRBV7-8
size: many
DNA: TGTGCCAGCAGCTTAGGAGGGGGAAACACTGAAGCTTTCTTT
CDR3: CASSLGGGNTEAFF

J: TRBJ2-3
D: TRBD2
V: TRBV7-8
size: many
DNA: TGTGCCAGCAGAATAGCGGGGGCTAGCACAGATACGCAGTATTTT
CDR3: CASRIAGASTDTQYF

J: TRBJ2-7
D: .
V: TRBV4-3
size: .
DNA: TGCGCCAGCAGCCCTAAGATGAGGTGCGGGGACGAGCAGTACTTC
CDR3: CASSPKMRCGDEQYF

J: TRBJ2-3
D: TRBD2
V: TRBV6-5
size: .
DNA: TGTGCCAGCATCCGACTAGCGTCGGCAGATACGCAGTATTTT
CDR3: CASIRLASADTQYF

J: TRBJ1-1
D: .
V: TRBV20-1
size: many
DNA: TGCAGTGCTTCTAAGGGCCGGGACACTGAAGCTTTCTTT
CDR3: CSASKGRDTEAFF

J: TRBJ1-5
D: TRBD1
V: TRBV28
size: few
DNA: TGTGCCAGCAGTTCCGTCCCGGGACAGGGATACGGCAATCAGCCCCAGCATTTT
CDR3: CASSSVPGQGYGNQPQHF

J: TRBJ2-7
D: .
V: TRBV27
size: few
DNA: TGTGCCAGCAAAGGGGGGGGGAGCTCCTACGAGCAGTACTTC
CDR3: CASKGGGSSYEQYF